A selection of T cell receptor beta chains follows, all from one sample in a study of shared clonotypes between healthy human individuals. Profiling relied on immunoSEQ multiplex PCR, and the TCRdb table lists in-frame clones only, not all of them. The sample shows approximately 460,000 clones, 75% to 80% of them seen only once. The sample consisted of PBMCs. The receptor source for this set is a woman between 35 and 50 years old in good health. Some clones in this sample may be carry-over from other donors' samples. CDR3s include the opening cysteine and the closing phenylalanine or tryptophan. A D gene is named only where the DNA matches it firmly. Rows may omit the clone size; those that give it use once, few, many or a size class.

D	size	V	length	J	DNA	CDR3
.	many	TRBV4-2	15	TRBJ2-3	TGTGCCAGCAGCCAAGATCTGCGCCTCACAGATACGCAGTATTTT	CASSQDLRLTDTQYF
.	.	TRBV13	12	TRBJ2-7	TGTGCCAGCAGCTTAGGCCTCTACGAGCAGTACTTC	CASSLGLYEQYF
TRBD1	.	TRBV5-6	17	TRBJ2-1	TGTGCCAGCAGCCAGAGACAGGGTTCCCTTTCAAACAATGAGCAGTTCTTC	CASSQRQGSLSNNEQFF
TRBD2	.	TRBV27	14	TRBJ2-7	TGTGCCAGCAGGCGACTAGCGGGAGGTCTCGAGCAGTACTTC	CASRRLAGGLEQYF
.	few	TRBV7-3	13	TRBJ2-7	TGTGCCAGCAGCTTGGACAGCGTCAGCGAGCAGTACTTC	CASSLDSVSEQYF
.	.	TRBV7-8	14	TRBJ1-1	TGTGCCAGCAGCTTAGCGTCCGGGAGGAATGAAGCTTTCTTT	CASSLASGRNEAFF
TRBD1	.	TRBV7-6	17	TRBJ1-3	TGTGCCAGCAGCTTAGCCGGGGACAGGGGGTTCGGAAACACCATATATTTT	CASSLAGDRGFGNTIYF
.	.	TRBV2	12	TRBJ2-7	TGTGCCAGCAGTGTAGAGGGTTCGGAGCAGTACTTC	CASSVEGSEQYF
TRBD1	.	TRBV4-1	17	TRBJ1-1	TGCGCCAGCAGAGTCGGGACAGGTAGATATCGGAACACTGAAGCTTTCTTT	CASRVGTGRYRNTEAFF
.	.	TRBV9	14	TRBJ2-2	TGTGCCAGCAGACTTATAGAGGGGGACGGGGAGCTGTTTTTT	CASRLIEGDGELFF
TRBD1	many	TRBV5-1	15	TRBJ2-7	TGCGCCAGCAGCTGGGGAGCAGGGGGCCTCGGCGAGCAGTACTTC	CASSWGAGGLGEQYF
TRBD1	.	TRBV5-1	14	TRBJ1-1	TGCGCCAGCAGCTCCTGGGACAGGGGATCTGAAGCTTTCTTT	CASSSWDRGSEAFF
.	.	TRBV29-1	12	TRBJ1-1	TGCAGCGTTGATGCAGGGAGGACTGAAGCTTTCTTT	CSVDAGRTEAFF
.	.	TRBV4-1	15	TRBJ2-7	TGCGCCAGCAGCCAAGCCCCCCACCAGGGTTACGAGCAGTACTTC	CASSQAPHQGYEQYF
TRBD2	.	TRBV4-1	15	TRBJ2-7	TGCGCCAGCAGCCAGAATAGCGGGCGAGAGTACGAGCAGTACTTC	CASSQNSGREYEQYF
TRBD1	.	TRBV15	15	TRBJ2-1	TGTGCCACCAGCACGAGACAGGGGCCCTACAATGAGCAGTTCTTC	CATSTRQGPYNEQFF